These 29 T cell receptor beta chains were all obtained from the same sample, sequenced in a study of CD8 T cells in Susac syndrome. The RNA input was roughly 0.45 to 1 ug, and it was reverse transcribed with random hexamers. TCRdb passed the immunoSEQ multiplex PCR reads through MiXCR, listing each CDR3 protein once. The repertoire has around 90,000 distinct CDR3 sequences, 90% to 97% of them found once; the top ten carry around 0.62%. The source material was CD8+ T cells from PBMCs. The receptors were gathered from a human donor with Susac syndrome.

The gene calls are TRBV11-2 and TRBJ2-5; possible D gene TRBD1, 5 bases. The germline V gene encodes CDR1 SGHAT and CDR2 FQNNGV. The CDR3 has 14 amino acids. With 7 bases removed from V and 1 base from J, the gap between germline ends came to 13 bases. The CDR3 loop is CASTSSGLQETQYF. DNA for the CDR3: TGTGCCAGCACCTCCTCAGGGCTCCAAGAGACCCAGTACTTC.

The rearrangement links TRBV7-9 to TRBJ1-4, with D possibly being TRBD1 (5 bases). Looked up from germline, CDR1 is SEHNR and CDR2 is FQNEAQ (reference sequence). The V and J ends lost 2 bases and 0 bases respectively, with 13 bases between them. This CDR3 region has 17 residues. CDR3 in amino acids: CASSLSLGVATNEKLFF. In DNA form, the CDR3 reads TGTGCCAGCAGCTTAAGTCTGGGGGTAGCAACTAATGAAAAACTGTTTTTT.

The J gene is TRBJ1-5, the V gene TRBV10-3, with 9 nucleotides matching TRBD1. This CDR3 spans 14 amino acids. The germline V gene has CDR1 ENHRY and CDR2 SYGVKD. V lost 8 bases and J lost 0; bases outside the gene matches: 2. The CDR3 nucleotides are TGTGCCATCGGGACAGGGAATAGCAATCAGCCCCAGCATTTT. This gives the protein CAIGTGNSNQPQHF.

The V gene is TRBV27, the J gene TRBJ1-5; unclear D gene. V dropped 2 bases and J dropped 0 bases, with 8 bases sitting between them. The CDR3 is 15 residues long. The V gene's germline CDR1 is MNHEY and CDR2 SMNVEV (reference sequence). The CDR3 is CASSLQRDSNQPQHF. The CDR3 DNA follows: TGTGCCAGCAGTTTACAACGGGATAGCAATCAGCCCCAGCATTTT.

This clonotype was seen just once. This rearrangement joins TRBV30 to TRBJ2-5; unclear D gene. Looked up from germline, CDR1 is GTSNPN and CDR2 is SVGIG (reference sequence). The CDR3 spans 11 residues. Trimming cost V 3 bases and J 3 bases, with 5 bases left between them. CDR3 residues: CAWRAEETQYF. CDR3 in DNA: TGTGCCTGGAGGGCAGAAGAGACCCAGTACTTC.

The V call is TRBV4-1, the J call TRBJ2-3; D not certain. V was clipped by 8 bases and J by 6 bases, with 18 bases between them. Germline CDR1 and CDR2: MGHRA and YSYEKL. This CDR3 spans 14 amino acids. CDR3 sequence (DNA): TGCGCCAGCGGTGAGGAGACTCCGGCGGATACGCAGTATTTT. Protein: CASGEETPADTQYF.

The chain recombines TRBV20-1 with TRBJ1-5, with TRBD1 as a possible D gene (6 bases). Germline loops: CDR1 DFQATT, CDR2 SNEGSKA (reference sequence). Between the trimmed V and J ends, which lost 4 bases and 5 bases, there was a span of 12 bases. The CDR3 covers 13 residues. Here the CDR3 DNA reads TGCAGTGCTAAGATGCCAGGGGATCAGCCCCAGCATTTT. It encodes CSAKMPGDQPQHF.

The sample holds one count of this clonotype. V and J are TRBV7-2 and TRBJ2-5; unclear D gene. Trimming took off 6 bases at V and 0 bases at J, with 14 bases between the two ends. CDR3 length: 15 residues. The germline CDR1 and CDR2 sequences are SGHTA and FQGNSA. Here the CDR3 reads CASRTAGGHQETQYF. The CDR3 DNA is TGTGCCAGCAGAACCGCAGGTGGCCACCAAGAGACCCAGTACTTC.

In DNA, the CDR3 is TGTGCCAGCTCCCTCTTTAGAGGGGTCGAAAAACTGTTTTTT. It codes for CASSLFRGVEKLFF. The chain employs TRBV12-3 or TRBV12-4 and TRBJ1-4; weak D call: TRBD1 (5 bases). The CDR3 contains 14 residues. The V and J ends lost 8 bases and 8 bases respectively, with 18 bases between them.

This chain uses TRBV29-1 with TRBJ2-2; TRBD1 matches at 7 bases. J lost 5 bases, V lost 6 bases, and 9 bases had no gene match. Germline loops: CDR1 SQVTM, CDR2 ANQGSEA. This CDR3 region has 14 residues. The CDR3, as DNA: TGCAGCGTGATAGACAGGGCAAGTACCGGGGAGCTGTTTTTT. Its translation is CSVIDRASTGELFF.

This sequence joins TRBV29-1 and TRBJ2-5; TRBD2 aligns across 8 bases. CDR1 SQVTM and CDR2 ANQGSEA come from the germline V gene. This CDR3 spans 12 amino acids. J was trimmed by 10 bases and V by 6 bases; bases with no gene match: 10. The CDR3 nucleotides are TGCAGCGTAGGTCCATCGGGAGGGAACCAGTACTTC. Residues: CSVGPSGGNQYF.

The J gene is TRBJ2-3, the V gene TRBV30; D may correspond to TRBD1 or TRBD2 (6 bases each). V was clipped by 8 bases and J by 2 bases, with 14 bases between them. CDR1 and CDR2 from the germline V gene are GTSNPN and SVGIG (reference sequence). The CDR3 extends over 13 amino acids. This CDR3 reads CAEQEGDTDTQYF. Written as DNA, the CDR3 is TGTGCCGAACAGGAGGGGGACACAGATACGCAGTATTTT. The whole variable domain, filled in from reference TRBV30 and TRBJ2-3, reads SQTIHQWPATLVQPVGSPLSLECTVEGTSNPNLYWYRQAAGRGLQLLFYSVGIGQISSEVPQNLSASRPQDRQFILSSKKLLLSDSGFYLCAEQEGDTDTQYFGPGTRLTVL.

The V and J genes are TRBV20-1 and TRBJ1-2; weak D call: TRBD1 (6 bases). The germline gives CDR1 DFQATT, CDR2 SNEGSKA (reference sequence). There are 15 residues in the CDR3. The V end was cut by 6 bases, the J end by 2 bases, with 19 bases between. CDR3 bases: TGCAGTGCGCCTCCATCCTACGGGACAAACTATGGCTACACCTTC. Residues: CSAPPSYGTNYGYTF.

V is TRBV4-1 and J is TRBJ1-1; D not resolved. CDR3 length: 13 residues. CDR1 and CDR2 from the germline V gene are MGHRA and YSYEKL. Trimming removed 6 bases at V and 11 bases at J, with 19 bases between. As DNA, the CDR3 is TGCGCCAGCAGGGGCCAGAGCTCGTCCGACGCTTTCTTT. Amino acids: CASRGQSSSDAFF.

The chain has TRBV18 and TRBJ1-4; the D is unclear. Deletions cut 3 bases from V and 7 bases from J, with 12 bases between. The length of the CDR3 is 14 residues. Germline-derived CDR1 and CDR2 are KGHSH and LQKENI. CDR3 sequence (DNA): TGTGCCAGCTCACCGGGCCTCTGGGGTGAAAAACTGTTTTTT. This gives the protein CASSPGLWGEKLFF.

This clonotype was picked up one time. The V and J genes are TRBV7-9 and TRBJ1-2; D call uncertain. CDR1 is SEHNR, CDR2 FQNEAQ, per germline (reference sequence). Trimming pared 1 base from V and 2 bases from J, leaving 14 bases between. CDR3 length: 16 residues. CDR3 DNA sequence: TGTGCCAGCAGCTTAGTACCGGACGGAGTAAACTATGGCTACACCTTC. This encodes CASSLVPDGVNYGYTF. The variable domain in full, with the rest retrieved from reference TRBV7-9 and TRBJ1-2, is DTGVSQNPRHKITKRGQNVTFRCDPISEHNRLYWYRQTLGQGPEFLTYFQNEAQLEKSRLLSDRFSAERPKGSFSTLEIQRTEQGDSAMYLCASSLVPDGVNYGYTFGSGTRLTVV.

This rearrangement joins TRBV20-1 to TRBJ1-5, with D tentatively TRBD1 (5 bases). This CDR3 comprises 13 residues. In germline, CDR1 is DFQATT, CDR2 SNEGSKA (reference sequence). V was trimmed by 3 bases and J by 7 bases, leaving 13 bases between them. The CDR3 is CSARLGAEQPQHF. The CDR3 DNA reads TGCAGTGCTAGGCTAGGGGCTGAACAGCCCCAGCATTTT.

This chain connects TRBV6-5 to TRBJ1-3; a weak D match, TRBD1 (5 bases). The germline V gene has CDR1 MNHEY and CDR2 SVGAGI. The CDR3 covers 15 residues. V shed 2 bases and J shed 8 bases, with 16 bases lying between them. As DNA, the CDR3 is TGTGCCAGCAGTTACAGCGTCGCTGGGGGAGACACCATATATTTT. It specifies CASSYSVAGGDTIYF.

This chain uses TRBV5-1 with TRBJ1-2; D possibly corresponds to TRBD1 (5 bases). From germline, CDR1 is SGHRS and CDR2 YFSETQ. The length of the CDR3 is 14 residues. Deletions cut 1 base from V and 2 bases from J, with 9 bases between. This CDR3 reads CASSLSTDNYGYTF. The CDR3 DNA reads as TGCGCCAGCAGCTTGTCGACAGACAACTATGGCTACACCTTC.

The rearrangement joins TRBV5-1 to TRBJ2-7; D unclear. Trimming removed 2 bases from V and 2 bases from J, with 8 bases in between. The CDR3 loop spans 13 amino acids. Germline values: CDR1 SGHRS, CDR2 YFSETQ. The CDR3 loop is CASSFQDAYEQYF. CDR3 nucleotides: TGCGCCAGCAGCTTTCAGGATGCCTACGAGCAGTACTTC.

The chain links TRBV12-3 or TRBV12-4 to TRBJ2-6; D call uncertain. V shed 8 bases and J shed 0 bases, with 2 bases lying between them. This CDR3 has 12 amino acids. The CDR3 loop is CASGSGANVLTF. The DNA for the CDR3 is TGTGCCAGCGGCTCTGGGGCCAACGTCCTGACTTTC.

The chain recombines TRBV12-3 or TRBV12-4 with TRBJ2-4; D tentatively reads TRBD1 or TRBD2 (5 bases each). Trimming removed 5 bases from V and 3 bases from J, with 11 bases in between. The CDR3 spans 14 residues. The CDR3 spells CASSQGDLKNIQYF. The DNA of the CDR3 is TGTGCCAGCAGTCAAGGGGACCTCAAAAACATTCAGTACTTC.

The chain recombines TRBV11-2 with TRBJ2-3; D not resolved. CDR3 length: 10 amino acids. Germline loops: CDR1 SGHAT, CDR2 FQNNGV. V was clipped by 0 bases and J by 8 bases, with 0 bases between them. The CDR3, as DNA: TGTGCCAGCAGCTTAGATACGCAGTATTTT. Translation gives CASSLDTQYF. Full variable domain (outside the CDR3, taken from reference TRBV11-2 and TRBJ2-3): EAGVAQSPRYKIIEKRQSVAFWCNPISGHATLYWYQQILGQGPKLLIQFQNNGVVDDSQLPKDRFSAERLKGVDSTLKIQPAKLEDSAVYLCASSLDTQYFGPGTRLTVL.

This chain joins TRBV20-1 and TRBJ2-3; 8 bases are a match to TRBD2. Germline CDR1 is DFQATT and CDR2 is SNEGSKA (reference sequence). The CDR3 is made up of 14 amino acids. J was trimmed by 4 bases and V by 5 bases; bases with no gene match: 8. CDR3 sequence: CSARLALAADTQYF. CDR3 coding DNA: TGCAGTGCTCGACTAGCGCTAGCAGCAGATACGCAGTATTTT.

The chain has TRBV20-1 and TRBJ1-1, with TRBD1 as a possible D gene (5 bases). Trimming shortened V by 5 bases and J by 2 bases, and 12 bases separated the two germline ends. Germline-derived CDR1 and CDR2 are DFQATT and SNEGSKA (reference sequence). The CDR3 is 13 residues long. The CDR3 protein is CSAGLGGNTEAFF. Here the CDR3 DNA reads TGCAGTGCTGGCCTGGGGGGAAACACTGAAGCTTTCTTT.

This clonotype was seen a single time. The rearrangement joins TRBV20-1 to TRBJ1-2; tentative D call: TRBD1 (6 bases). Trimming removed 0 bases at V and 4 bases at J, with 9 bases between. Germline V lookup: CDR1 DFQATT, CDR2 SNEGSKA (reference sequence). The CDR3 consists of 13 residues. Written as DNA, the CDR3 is TGCAGTGCTAGAGATGGACAGTCCTATGGCTACACCTTC. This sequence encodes CSARDGQSYGYTF.

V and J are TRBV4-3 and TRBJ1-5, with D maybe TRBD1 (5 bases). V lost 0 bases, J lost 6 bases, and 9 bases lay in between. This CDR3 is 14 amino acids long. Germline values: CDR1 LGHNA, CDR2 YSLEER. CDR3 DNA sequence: TGCGCCAGCAGCCAAGATCAGGGAAGTCAGCCCCAGCATTTT. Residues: CASSQDQGSQPQHF.

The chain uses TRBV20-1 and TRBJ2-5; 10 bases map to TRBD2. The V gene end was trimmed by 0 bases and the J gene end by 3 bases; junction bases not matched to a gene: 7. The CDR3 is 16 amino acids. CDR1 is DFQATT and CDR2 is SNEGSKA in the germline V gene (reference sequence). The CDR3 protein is CSAREASGGQEETQYF. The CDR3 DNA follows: TGCAGTGCTAGAGAGGCTAGCGGGGGACAAGAAGAGACCCAGTACTTC.

The CDR3 sequence: CSARDLIGGTEAFF. CDR3 in DNA: TGCAGTGCTAGAGATCTGATTGGGGGGACTGAAGCTTTCTTT. V gene TRBV20-1 combines with J gene TRBJ1-1; the D gene is possibly TRBD1 (5 bases). Per the germline V gene, CDR1 is DFQATT and CDR2 is SNEGSKA (reference sequence). The CDR3 is 14 residues long. V gave up 0 bases and J gave up 5 bases, with 13 bases separating them.